One sample yielded the 4 T cell receptor beta chains listed below, sequenced in a study of cytomegalovirus exposure and HLA in healthy donors (dated by TCRdb to 2016 to 2017). Preparation of the library involved the immunoSEQ multiplex PCR assay. For the multiplex PCR, a mixture combining 60 forward primers for TCR Vbeta segments and 13 reverse primers for TCR Jbeta segments was used. TCRdb obtained this table from immuneACCESS and retained in-frame rearrangements with V and J assigned. These tables miss some clones; where compared with another copy, unresolved V genes account for less than half of the shortfall, and the remainder is unexplained. For this sample the table gives about 160,000 clones, of which just over 70% were detected only once. The ten largest clones capture approximately 4.4% of the sample. The sequenced sample consisted of PBMCs. The receptors here all came from a man aged 18 to 30 in good health and CMV-seropositive.

The chain is built from TRBV6-1 and TRBJ1-5, with 8 nucleotides matching TRBD1. Germline V gives CDR1 MNHNS, CDR2 SASEGT. There are 19 residues in the CDR3. Trimming at V came to 2 bases and at J to 0 bases, leaving 12 bases not matched to a gene. CDR3 bases: TGTGCCAGCAGTGAAAGAGGTGGCAGGGGGCATTATAGCAATCAGCCCCAGCATTTT. Its translation is CASSERGGRGHYSNQPQHF.

This chain connects TRBV5-1 to TRBJ2-5; 12 bases map to TRBD2. This CDR3 has 17 residues. The trim removed 0 bases at V and 5 bases at J, leaving 8 bases unmatched. Germline CDR1 and CDR2: SGHRS and YFSETQ. The CDR3 is CASSLGLAGDPGETQYF. In nucleotides, the CDR3 is TGCGCCAGCAGCTTGGGACTAGCGGGAGATCCGGGGGAGACCCAGTACTTC.

This clone turned up a few times. The rearrangement joins TRBV30 to TRBJ2-3; 7 nucleotides align to TRBD1. CDR3 length equals 13 residues. Germline values: CDR1 GTSNPN, CDR2 SVGIG (reference sequence). The V segment lost 0 bases and the J segment 12 bases; nucleotides outside the gene matches: 9. CDR3 region: CAWSVMGTADQYF. CDR3 nucleotide sequence: TGTGCCTGGAGTGTAATGGGGACAGCCGATCAGTATTTT.

The chain combines TRBV6-6 with TRBJ2-1; 9 positions agree with TRBD2. The length of the CDR3 is 16 residues. Germline lookup yields CDR1 MNHNY and CDR2 SVGAGI (reference sequence). J was trimmed by 6 bases and V by 0 bases; bases with no gene match: 6. CDR3 in amino acids: CASSYSVPSGANEQFF. CDR3 nucleotides: TGTGCCAGCAGTTACTCGGTTCCTAGCGGGGCCAATGAGCAGTTCTTC.